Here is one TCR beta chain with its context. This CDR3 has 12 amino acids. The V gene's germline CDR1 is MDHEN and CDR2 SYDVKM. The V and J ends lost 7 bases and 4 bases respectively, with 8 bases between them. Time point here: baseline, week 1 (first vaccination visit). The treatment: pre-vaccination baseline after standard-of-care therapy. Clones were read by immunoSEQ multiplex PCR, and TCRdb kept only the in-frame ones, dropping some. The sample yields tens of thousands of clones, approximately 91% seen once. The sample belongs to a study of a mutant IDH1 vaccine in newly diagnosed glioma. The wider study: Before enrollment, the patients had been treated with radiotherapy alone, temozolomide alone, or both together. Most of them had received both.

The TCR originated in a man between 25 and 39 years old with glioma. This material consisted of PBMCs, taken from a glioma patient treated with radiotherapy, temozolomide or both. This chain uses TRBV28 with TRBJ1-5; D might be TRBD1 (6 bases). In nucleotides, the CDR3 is TGTGCCAGCACCCAGGGGAATCAGCCCCAGCATTTT. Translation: CASTQGNQPQHF.